What follows describes a single T cell receptor beta chain. Its antigen is currently not known. The input lacks base qualities; no much larger clone sits a single base away. Library construction relied on RT-PCR. Sequencing used an Illumina HiSeq 2500. TCRdb reprocessing: public reads trimmed at Q25 with fastp, clones called with MiXCR, in-frame beta chains kept. Entries are consolidated by CDR3 protein sequence, retaining the most common genes and DNA. In this sample the table shows more than 550,000 distinct CDR3 sequences, about 10% of which occur a single time. Approximately 10% of the sample comes from the top ten. These data are taken from a study of response to subunit inactivated influenza vaccine (dated by TCRdb to the late 2010s). The study in broad terms: Deep quantitative profiling of the T cell receptor repertoire was used in the study to follow responses to a trivalent subunit inactivated influenza vaccine.

At the junction V is shortened by 6 bases and J by 3 bases; bases outside the gene matches: 9. The CDR3 holds 14 amino acids from the cysteine to the phenylalanine. Of the read, only the CDR3 DNA is kept; its 42 bases are in frame from base 1. CDR1 SQVTM and CDR2 ANQGSEA are derived from the germline V gene. Study-level results and caveats: According to the authors, only a limited number of new T cells may be recruited by each seasonal influenza vaccination.

The TCR comes from a man aged 50-60 years who received an inactivated influenza vaccine. Donor details come from another sample of the same person, matched by shared clones. Sequencing was performed on PBMCs from blood, taken on the day of vaccination. The sequence links TRBV29-1 to TRBJ2-5, with 8 bases in between that match TRBD1. CDR3 loop: CSVTHRGMEETQYF. In nucleotides, the sequence is TGCAGCGTCACCCACAGGGGGATGGAAGAGACCCAGTACTTC.